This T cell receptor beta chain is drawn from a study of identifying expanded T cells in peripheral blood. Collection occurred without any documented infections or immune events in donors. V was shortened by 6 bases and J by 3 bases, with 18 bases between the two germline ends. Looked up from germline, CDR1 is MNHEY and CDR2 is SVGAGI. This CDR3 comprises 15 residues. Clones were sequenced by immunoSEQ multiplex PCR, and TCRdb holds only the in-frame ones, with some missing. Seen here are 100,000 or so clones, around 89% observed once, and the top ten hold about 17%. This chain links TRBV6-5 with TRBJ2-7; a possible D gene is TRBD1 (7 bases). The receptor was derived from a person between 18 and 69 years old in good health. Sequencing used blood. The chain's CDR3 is CASRPKDRTNYEQYF. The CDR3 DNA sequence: TGTGCCAGCAGACCCAAGGACAGGACTAACTACGAGCAGTACTTC.